The 15 T cell receptor beta chains below all came from one sample that was sequenced in a study of blood T cell repertoires in COVID-19. Sequencing used immunoSEQ multiplex PCR; TCRdb keeps in-frame clones, though not all of them. This table holds about 150,000 clones, less than 90% found once. The sample comprised peripheral blood. Receptor source: a man aged 18 to 29 with active or convalescent COVID-19.

The chain couples TRBV5-1 to TRBJ2-5, with 9 bases lining up with TRBD2. CDR3 length: 15 amino acids. V was pared by 1 base and J by 4 bases, with 5 bases of the junction left unmatched. Per the germline V gene, CDR1 is SGHRS and CDR2 is YFSETQ. The CDR3 DNA sequence: TGCGCCAGCAGCTTGTCTAGCGGGAACCGAGAGACCCAGTACTTC. Protein product: CASSLSSGNRETQYF.

The chain recombines TRBV11-1 with TRBJ2-7; maybe TRBD2 (5 bases). The CDR3 is made up of 15 amino acids. From germline, CDR1 is SGHAT and CDR2 FQDESV (reference sequence). V was clipped by 5 bases and J by 0 bases, with 14 bases between them. CDR3 nucleotide sequence: TGTGCCAGCAGCCTTGGACGGGGTAGCTCCTACGAGCAGTACTTC. Amino acids: CASSLGRGSSYEQYF.

The J gene is TRBJ1-2, the V gene TRBV28; 11 nucleotides match TRBD1. Looked up from germline, CDR1 is MDHEN and CDR2 is SYDVKM. The CDR3 extends over 18 amino acids. J gave up 1 base and V 7 bases, and 14 bases lay outside the gene matches. The CDR3 nucleotides are TGTGCCAGCAACCCGCTGTGGACAGGGGGCTCTTTTAACTATGGCTACACCTTC. Its translation: CASNPLWTGGSFNYGYTF.

The chain employs TRBV19 and TRBJ2-5; 8 positions agree with TRBD2. CDR3 length equals 12 residues. Germline CDR1 is LNHDA and CDR2 is SQIVND (reference sequence). The trim removed 9 bases at V and 5 bases at J, leaving 5 bases unmatched. The DNA for the CDR3 is TGTGCCAGCGGGGGGGCCTGGGAGACCCAGTACTTC. Translated, it gives CASGGAWETQYF.

The gene calls are TRBV14 and TRBJ2-2; 7 nucleotides align to TRBD1. CDR3 length equals 16 residues. With V trimmed by 2 bases and J by 4 bases, 7 bases remained unmatched. CDR1 SGHDN and CDR2 FVKESK come from the germline V gene. The CDR3 coding sequence is TGTGCCAGCAGCCAATTCCGGGACAGCAGCACCGGGGAGCTGTTTTTT. It specifies CASSQFRDSSTGELFF.

CDR3 coding DNA: TGTGCCTGGAGTTCGACCAGGGGGAAAGAGACCCAGTACTTC. Translation: CAWSSTRGKETQYF. The rearrangement joins TRBV30 to TRBJ2-5, with 7 bases aligning to TRBD1. The germline CDR1 and CDR2 sequences are GTSNPN and SVGIG (reference sequence). The V and J ends lost 2 bases and 3 bases, in that order; junction bases with no gene match: 6. CDR3 length: 14 residues.

This rearrangement joins TRBV14 to TRBJ1-3; TRBD1 is a possible D gene (5 bases). The CDR3 runs 15 residues. V was pared by 0 bases and J by 3 bases, with 9 bases between. CDR1 and CDR2 from the germline V gene are SGHDN and FVKESK. This chain's CDR3 is CASSQDAGVGNTIYF. The CDR3, as DNA: TGTGCCAGCAGCCAAGATGCGGGGGTTGGAAACACCATATATTTT.

This clone was recorded at least ten times. V usage is TRBV5-6 and J usage is TRBJ1-5, with 12 bases fitting TRBD1. Germline V gene lookup returns CDR1 SGHDT and CDR2 YYEEEE. The ends lost 4 bases at V and 7 bases at J; junction bases unmatched: 0. CDR3 length: 13 residues. CDR3 sequence: CASSGTGGQPQHF. The CDR3 DNA sequence: TGTGCCAGCAGCGGGACAGGGGGCCAGCCCCAGCATTTT.

The chain recombines TRBV11-2 with TRBJ2-2, with D perhaps matching TRBD1 (5 bases). The CDR3 totals 17 residues. Trimming removed 1 base from V and 4 bases from J, with 16 bases in between. Germline V lookup: CDR1 SGHAT, CDR2 FQNNGV. CDR3 residues: CASSLGRPGPSTGELFF. DNA for the CDR3: TGTGCCAGCAGCTTAGGTAGGCCAGGGCCGAGCACCGGGGAGCTGTTTTTT. The whole variable domain, filled in from reference TRBV11-2 and TRBJ2-2, reads EAGVAQSPRYKIIEKRQSVAFWCNPISGHATLYWYQQILGQGPKLLIQFQNNGVVDDSQLPKDRFSAERLKGVDSTLKIQPAKLEDSAVYLCASSLGRPGPSTGELFFGEGSRLTVL.

The chain employs TRBV5-1 and TRBJ2-3; 12 bases agree with TRBD2. V gave up 3 bases and J gave up 8 bases; unmatched junction bases: 10. Germline V gene lookup returns CDR1 SGHRS and CDR2 YFSETQ. The CDR3 is 16 amino acids. The CDR3 sequence: CASSSPSSGGDGTQYF. The CDR3 nucleotides read TGCGCCAGCAGCTCTCCTTCTAGCGGGGGGGACGGTACGCAGTATTTT.

CDR3 amino acids: CASSLAPTTGGSEKLFF. The CDR3 nucleotides read TGTGCCAGCAGCTTGGCCCCCACGACAGGGGGCTCTGAAAAACTGTTTTTT. The gene calls are TRBV5-5 and TRBJ1-4; TRBD1 agrees at 10 bases. This CDR3 has 17 residues. Trimming removed 0 bases from V and 7 bases from J; junction bases left unmatched: 9. CDR1 SGHKS and CDR2 YYEKEE come from the germline V gene (reference sequence).

The CDR3 protein is CASSLTGEVMFF. CDR3 sequence (DNA): TGCGCCAGCAGCCTAACAGGGGAGGTGATGTTTTTT. The J gene is TRBJ2-2, the V gene TRBV5-1, with D possibly matching TRBD1 (7 bases). Germline loops: CDR1 SGHRS, CDR2 YFSETQ. This CDR3 spans 12 amino acids. The V and J ends lost 4 bases and 15 bases respectively, with 16 bases between them.

The V and J genes are TRBV6-1 and TRBJ1-1; 7 positions match TRBD1. J gave up 11 bases and V 1 base, and 13 bases lay outside the gene matches. The CDR3 runs to 15 residues. Germline assignment: CDR1 MNHNS and CDR2 SASEGT. The DNA for the CDR3 is TGTGCCAGCAGTGAAGATAACAGGGGATTCCAAATGGCTTTCTTT. Translation: CASSEDNRGFQMAFF.

The chain joins TRBV6-5 to TRBJ1-2; D is unclear. Trimming pared 6 bases from V and 4 bases from J, leaving 9 bases between. CDR1 is MNHEY, CDR2 SVGAGI, per germline. CDR3 size: 12 residues. CDR3 in amino acids: CASRHGSYGYTF. In DNA, the CDR3 is TGTGCCAGCAGGCACGGTAGCTATGGCTACACCTTC.

V is TRBV6-5 and J is TRBJ1-4; 8 nucleotides line up with TRBD1. V trimming: 5 bases; J trimming: 13 bases; junction bases outside the gene matches: 6. The CDR3 has 12 amino acids. Germline CDR1 reads MNHEY; CDR2 reads SVGAGI. In DNA form, the CDR3 reads TGTGCCAGCAGTCCACCCAGGGGGCGACTGTTTTTT. It yields the protein CASSPPRGRLFF.